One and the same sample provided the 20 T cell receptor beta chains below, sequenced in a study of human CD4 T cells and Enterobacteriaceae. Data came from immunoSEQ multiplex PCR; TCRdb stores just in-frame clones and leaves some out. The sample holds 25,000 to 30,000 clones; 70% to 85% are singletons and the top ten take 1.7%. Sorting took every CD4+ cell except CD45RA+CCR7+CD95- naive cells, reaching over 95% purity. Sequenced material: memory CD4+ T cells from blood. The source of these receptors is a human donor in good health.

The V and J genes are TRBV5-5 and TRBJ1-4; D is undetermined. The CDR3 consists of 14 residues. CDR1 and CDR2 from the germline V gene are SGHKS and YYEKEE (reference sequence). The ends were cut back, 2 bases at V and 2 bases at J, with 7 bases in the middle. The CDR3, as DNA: TGTGCCAGCAGCTTCTGGCAGACTAATGAAAAACTGTTTTTT. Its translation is CASSFWQTNEKLFF.

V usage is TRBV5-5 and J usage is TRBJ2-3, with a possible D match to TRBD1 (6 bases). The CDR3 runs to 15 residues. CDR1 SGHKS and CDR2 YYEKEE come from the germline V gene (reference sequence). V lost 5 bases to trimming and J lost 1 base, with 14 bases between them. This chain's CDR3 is CASRTRQDRTDTQYF. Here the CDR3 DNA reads TGTGCCAGCAGGACGAGACAGGACCGCACAGATACGCAGTATTTT.

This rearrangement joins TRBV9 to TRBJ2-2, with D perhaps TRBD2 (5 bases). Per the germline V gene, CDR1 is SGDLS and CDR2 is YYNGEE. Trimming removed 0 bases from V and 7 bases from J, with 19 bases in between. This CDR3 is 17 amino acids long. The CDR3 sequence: CASSVEALLVFGGELFF. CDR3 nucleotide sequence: TGTGCCAGCAGCGTAGAGGCCCTACTAGTATTTGGCGGGGAGCTGTTTTTT.

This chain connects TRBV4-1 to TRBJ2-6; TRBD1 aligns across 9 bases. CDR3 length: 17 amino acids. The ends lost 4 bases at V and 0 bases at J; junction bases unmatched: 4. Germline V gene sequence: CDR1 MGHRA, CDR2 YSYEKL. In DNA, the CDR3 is TGCGCCAGCAGCCCGGGACAGGGCTTCTCTGGGGCCAACGTCCTGACTTTC. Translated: CASSPGQGFSGANVLTF.

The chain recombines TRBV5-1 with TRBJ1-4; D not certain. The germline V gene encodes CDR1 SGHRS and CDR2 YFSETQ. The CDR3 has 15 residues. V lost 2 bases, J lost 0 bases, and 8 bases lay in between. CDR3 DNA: TGCGCCAGCAGCTTCGGGCTTGCAACTAATGAAAAACTGTTTTTT. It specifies CASSFGLATNEKLFF.

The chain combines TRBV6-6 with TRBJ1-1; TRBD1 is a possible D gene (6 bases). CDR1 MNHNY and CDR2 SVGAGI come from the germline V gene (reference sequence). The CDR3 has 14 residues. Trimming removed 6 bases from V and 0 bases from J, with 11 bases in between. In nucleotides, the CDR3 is TGTGCCAGCAGCAGGGACATTATGAACACTGAAGCTTTCTTT. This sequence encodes CASSRDIMNTEAFF.

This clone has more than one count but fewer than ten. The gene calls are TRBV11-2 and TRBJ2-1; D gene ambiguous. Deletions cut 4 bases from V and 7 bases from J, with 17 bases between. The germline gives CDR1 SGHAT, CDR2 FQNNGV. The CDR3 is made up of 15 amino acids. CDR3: CASSSSRTSGNEQFF. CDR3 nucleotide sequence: TGTGCCAGCAGCTCATCCCGCACAAGTGGGAATGAGCAGTTCTTC.

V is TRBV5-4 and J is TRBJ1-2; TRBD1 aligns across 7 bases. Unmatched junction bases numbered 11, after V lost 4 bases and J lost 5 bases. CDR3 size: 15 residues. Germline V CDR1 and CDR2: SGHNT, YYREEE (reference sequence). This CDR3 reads CASSTRQGSWYGYTF. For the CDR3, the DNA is TGTGCCAGCAGCACAAGACAGGGCTCATGGTATGGCTACACCTTC. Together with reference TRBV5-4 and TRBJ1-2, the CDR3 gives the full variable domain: ETGVTQSPTHLIKTRGQQVTLRCSSQSGHNTVSWYQQALGQGPQFIFQYYREEENGRGNFPPRFSGLQFPNYSSELNVNALELDDSALYLCASSTRQGSWYGYTFGSGTRLTVV.

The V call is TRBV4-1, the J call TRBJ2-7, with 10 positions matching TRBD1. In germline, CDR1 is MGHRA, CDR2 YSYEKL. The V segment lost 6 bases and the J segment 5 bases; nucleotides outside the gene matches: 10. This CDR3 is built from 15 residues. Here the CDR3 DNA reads TGCGCCAGCAGTGAACTCGTGACAGGGGGCGACGAGCAGTACTTC. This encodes CASSELVTGGDEQYF.

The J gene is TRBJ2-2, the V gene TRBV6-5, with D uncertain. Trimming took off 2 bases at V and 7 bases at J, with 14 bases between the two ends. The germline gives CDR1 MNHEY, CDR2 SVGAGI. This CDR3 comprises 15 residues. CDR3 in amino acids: CASSYVLTPGGELFF. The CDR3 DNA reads TGTGCCAGCAGTTACGTATTAACCCCAGGCGGGGAGCTGTTTTTT.

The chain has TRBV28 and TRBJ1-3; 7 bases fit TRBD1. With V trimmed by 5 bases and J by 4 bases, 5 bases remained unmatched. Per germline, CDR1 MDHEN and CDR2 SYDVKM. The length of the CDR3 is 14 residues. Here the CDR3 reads CASSNRQGGNTIYF. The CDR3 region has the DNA TGTGCCAGCAGTAATAGACAGGGAGGAAACACCATATATTTT.

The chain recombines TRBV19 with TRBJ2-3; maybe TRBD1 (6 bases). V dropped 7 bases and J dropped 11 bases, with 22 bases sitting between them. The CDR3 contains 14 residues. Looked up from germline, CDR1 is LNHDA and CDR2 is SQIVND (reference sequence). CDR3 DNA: TGTGCCAGTAATTCCGACAGGTTGGGTGCCGGGCAGTATTTT. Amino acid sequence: CASNSDRLGAGQYF. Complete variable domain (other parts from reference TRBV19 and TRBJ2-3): DGGITQSPKYLFRKEGQNVTLSCEQNLNHDAMYWYRQDPGQGLRLIYYSQIVNDFQKGDIAEGYSVSREKKESFPLTVTSAQKNPTAFYLCASNSDRLGAGQYFGPGTRLTVL.

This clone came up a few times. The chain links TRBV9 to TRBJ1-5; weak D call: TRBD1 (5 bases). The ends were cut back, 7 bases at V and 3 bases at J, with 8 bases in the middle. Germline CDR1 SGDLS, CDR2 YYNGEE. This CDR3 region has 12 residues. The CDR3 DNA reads TGTGCCAGCGGGACCTACAATCAGCCCCAGCATTTT. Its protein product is CASGTYNQPQHF.

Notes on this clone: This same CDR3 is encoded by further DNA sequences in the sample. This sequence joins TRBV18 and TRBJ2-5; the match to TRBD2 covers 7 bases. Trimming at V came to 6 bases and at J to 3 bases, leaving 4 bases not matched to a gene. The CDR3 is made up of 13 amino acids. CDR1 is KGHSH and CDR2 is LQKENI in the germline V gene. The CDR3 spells CASSPLAEETQYF. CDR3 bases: TGTGCCAGCTCGCCCCTAGCGGAAGAGACCCAGTACTTC.

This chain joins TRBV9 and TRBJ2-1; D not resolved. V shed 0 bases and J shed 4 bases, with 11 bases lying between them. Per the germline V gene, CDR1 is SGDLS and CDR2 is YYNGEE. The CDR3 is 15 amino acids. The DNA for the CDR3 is TGTGCCAGCAGCGTAGACCTCCCTCCGTACAATGAGCAGTTCTTC. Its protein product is CASSVDLPPYNEQFF.

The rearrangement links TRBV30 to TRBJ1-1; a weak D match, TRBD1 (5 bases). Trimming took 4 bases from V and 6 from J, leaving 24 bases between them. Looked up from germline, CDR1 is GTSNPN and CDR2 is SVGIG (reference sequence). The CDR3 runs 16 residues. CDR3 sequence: CAWNEGTGRRGSEAFF. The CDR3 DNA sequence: TGTGCCTGGAATGAAGGCACCGGGAGGAGGGGCTCTGAAGCTTTCTTT.

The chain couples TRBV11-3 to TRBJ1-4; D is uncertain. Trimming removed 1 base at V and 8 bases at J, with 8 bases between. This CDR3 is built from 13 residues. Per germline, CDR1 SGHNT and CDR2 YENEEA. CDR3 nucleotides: TGTGCCAGCAGCTTAGTCACGGGCGAAAAACTGTTTTTT. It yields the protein CASSLVTGEKLFF.

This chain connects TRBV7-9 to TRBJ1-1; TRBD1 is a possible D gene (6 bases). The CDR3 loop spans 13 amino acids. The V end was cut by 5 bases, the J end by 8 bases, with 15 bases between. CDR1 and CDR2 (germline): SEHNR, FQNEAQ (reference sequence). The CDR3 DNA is TGTGCCAGCAGCCTCACCCCAGGGGAGGAAGCTTTCTTT. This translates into CASSLTPGEEAFF.

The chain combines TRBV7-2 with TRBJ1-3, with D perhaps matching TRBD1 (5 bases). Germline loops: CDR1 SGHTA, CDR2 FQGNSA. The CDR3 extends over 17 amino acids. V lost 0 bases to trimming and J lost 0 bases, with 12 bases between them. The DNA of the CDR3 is TGTGCCAGCAGCTTAGCGTTCACAGGCCTCTCTGGAAACACCATATATTTT. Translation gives CASSLAFTGLSGNTIYF.

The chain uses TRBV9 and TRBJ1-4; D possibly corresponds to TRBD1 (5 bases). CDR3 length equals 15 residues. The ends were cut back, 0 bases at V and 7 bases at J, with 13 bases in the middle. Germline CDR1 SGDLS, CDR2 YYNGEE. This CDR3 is CASSVGGPGGEKLFF. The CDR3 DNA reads TGTGCCAGCAGCGTAGGAGGGCCCGGGGGTGAAAAACTGTTTTTT.